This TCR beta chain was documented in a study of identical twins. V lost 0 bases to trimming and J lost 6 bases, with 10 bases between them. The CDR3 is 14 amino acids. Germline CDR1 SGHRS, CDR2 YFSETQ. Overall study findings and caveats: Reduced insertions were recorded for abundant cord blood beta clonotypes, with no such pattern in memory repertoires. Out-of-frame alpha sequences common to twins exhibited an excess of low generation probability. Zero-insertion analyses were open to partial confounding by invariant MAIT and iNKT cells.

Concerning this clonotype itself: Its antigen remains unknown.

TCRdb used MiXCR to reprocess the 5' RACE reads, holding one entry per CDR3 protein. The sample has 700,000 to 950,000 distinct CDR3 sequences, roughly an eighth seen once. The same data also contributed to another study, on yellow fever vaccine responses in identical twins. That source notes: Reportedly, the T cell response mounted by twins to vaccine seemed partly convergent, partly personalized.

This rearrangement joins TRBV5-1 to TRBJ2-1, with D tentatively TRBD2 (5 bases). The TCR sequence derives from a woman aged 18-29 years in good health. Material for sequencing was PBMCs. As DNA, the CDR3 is TGCGCCAGCAGCTTGGGCCTTCTAGCCAATGAGCAGTTCTTC. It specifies CASSLGLLANEQFF. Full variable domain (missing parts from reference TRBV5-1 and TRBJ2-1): KAGVTQTPRYLIKTRGQQVTLSCSPISGHRSVSWYQQTPGQGLQFLFEYFSETQRNKGNFPGRFSGRQFSNSRSEMNVSTLELGDSALYLCASSLGLLANEQFFGPGTRLTVL.